The 2 T cell receptor beta chains given below trace back to one sample, sequenced in a study of blood T cells in healthy people across ages. A sample-barcoded 5' primer and a J-beta primer mix were used in a second PCR of about 7 to 11 cycles. Using its own MiXCR run on the 5' RACE reads, TCRdb lists one record per CDR3 protein. The data contain about 570,000 distinct CDR3 sequences, 27% of them singletons. Material for sequencing was blood. The receptors come from a woman in her seventies in good health.

V is TRBV18 and J is TRBJ2-5; D uncertain. V dropped 6 bases and J dropped 0 bases, with 11 bases sitting between them. The CDR3 totals 14 residues. From germline, CDR1 is KGHSH and CDR2 LQKENI. The chain's CDR3 is CASSYEQYQETQYF. In DNA, the CDR3 is TGTGCCAGCTCCTACGAGCAGTACCAAGAGACCCAGTACTTC.

The V gene is TRBV7-2, the J gene TRBJ1-3, with 7 nucleotides matching TRBD1. V was pared by 5 bases and J by 4 bases, with 11 bases of the junction left unmatched. The CDR3 loop spans 16 amino acids. Germline CDR1 is SGHTA and CDR2 is FQGNSA. In nucleotides, the CDR3 is TGTGCCAGCAGCACGTTAGACAGGGAAACGGGAAACACCATATATTTT. Translation gives CASSTLDRETGNTIYF.